The 6 T cell receptor beta chains in this list originate from one sample, sequenced in a study of shared clonotypes between healthy human individuals. TCRdb keeps only in-frame clones here, not all; method: immunoSEQ multiplex PCR. The table records over 400,000 clones, roughly 80% of them present only once. The source material was PBMCs. Source of these receptors: a woman aged 40 to 50 in good health. Some clones in this sample may be carry-over from other donors' samples.

There are a few counts of this clone. This sequence joins TRBV4-2 and TRBJ2-3, with 7 bases fitting TRBD2. The trim removed 2 bases at V and 0 bases at J, leaving 11 bases unmatched. Looked up from germline, CDR1 is LGHNA and CDR2 is YNFKEQ. This CDR3 is 18 amino acids long. CDR3 sequence: CASSQQQGGSSSTDTQYF. DNA of the CDR3: TGTGCCAGCAGCCAACAGCAGGGCGGGAGCTCGAGCACAGATACGCAGTATTTT.

J is TRBJ2-1 and V is TRBV29-1, with 15 bases fitting TRBD2. The CDR3 is 17 amino acids. Germline CDR1 is SQVTM and CDR2 is ANQGSEA. The V and J ends lost 4 bases and 7 bases, in that order; junction bases with no gene match: 11. The CDR3 DNA reads TGCAGCGTTGCCCGGACTAGCGGGAGGGAAGGTGGGAATGAGCAGTTCTTC. Translated: CSVARTSGREGGNEQFF.

The CDR3 protein is CASSQDRGLARTGELFF. The CDR3 DNA reads TGCGCCAGCAGTCAGGACAGGGGGCTAGCCCGGACCGGGGAGCTGTTTTTT. V usage is TRBV5-1 and J usage is TRBJ2-2; 11 bases agree with TRBD1. Trimming removed 5 bases from V and 5 bases from J; junction bases left unmatched: 11. The CDR3 spans 17 residues. Germline V gene sequence: CDR1 SGHRS, CDR2 YFSETQ.

J is TRBJ1-2 and V is TRBV5-5; 10 bases are shared with TRBD1. Germline CDR1 is SGHKS and CDR2 is YYEKEE (reference sequence). V dropped 3 bases and J dropped 3; count of bases not matched to a gene: 11. This CDR3 has 17 amino acids. CDR3 nucleotides: TGTGCCAGCAGCTCGCGGGACAGGGGATACCCCGACTATGGCTACACCTTC. Translating it yields CASSSRDRGYPDYGYTF.

A note on this clone: Mismatch with germline at one junction end may stem from a read error. This chain connects TRBV2 to TRBJ2-1; TRBD2 matches 8 bases. The CDR3 totals 18 residues. CDR1 SNHLY and CDR2 FYNNEI come from the germline V gene. CDR3 loop: CAGSEGLAGGGPYNEQFF. The CDR3, as DNA: TGTGCCGGCAGTGAGGGACTGGCGGGAGGTGGCCCCTACAATGAGCAGTTCTTC. The full variable domain, its missing parts supplied by reference TRBV2 and TRBJ2-1, is EPEVTQTPSHQVTQMGQEVILRCVPISNHLYFYWYRQILGQKVEFLVSFYNNEISEKSEIFDDQFSVERPDGSNFTLKIRSTKLEDSAMYFCAGSEGLAGGGPYNEQFFGPGTRLTVL.

The genes are TRBV9 and TRBJ1-1; the D is unclear. V gave up 1 base and J gave up 1 base, with 8 bases separating them. CDR1 and CDR2 from the germline V gene are SGDLS and YYNGEE. The CDR3 is made up of 14 amino acids. CDR3 nucleotides: TGTGCCAGCAGCGTAAGCGTCGAGAACACTGAAGCTTTCTTT. It encodes CASSVSVENTEAFF.